This is a list of T cell receptor beta chains from one sample in a study of CD8 T cells in ankylosing spondylitis. In TCRdb, the 5' RACE reads were re-called with MiXCR into one record per CDR3 protein. The sample gives approximately 350,000 distinct CDR3 sequences, roughly 14% of which show up once; 0.9% to 1.2% is in the top ten. The specimen was blood, either unsorted or a sorted T cell fraction (not recorded which). Receptor source: a male donor with ankylosing spondylitis or in good health (not recorded which). The CDR3 runs from the conserved cysteine through the conserved F or W. A D gene is named only where the DNA matches it firmly. The listing skips clone size in some rows; elsewhere it reads once, few, many or a size class.

>.|TRBD1|TRBV20-1|TRBJ1-1
CSARIGTGRTEAFF
TGCAGTGCTAGAATTGGGACAGGGAGGACTGAAGCTTTCTTT
>.|TRBD1|TRBV11-2|TRBJ1-1
CASSLGGQGAREAFF
TGTGCCAGCAGCTTAGGGGGCCAGGGGGCTCGTGAAGCTTTCTTT
>.|TRBD2|TRBV20-1|TRBJ2-2
CSAVGLAGDLDTGELFF
TGCAGTGCGGTTGGACTAGCGGGGGACCTAGACACCGGGGAGCTGTTTTTT
>few|.|TRBV4-1|TRBJ1-6
CASSQQTVTNSPLHF
TGCGCCAGCAGCCAGCAAACAGTTACTAATTCACCCCTCCACTTT
>few|.|TRBV5-1|TRBJ2-7
CASSLRGATGEQYF
TGCGCCAGCAGCTTGAGAGGGGCTACAGGCGAGCAGTACTTC
>.|.|TRBV7-9|TRBJ1-5
CASSPMGTLGQPQHF
TGTGCCAGCAGCCCAATGGGGACATTGGGTCAGCCCCAGCATTTT
>.|.|TRBV5-8|TRBJ1-5
CASSLTRQNSNQPQHF
TGTGCCAGCAGCTTGACGAGACAGAATAGCAATCAGCCCCAGCATTTT
>.|TRBD2|TRBV3-1|TRBJ2-1
CASSRREAGVRYHEQFF
TGTGCCAGCAGCCGAAGGGAAGCGGGGGTAAGGTACCATGAGCAGTTCTTC
>few|TRBD1|TRBV5-1|TRBJ1-1
CASSIRTGTEAFF
TGCGCCAGCAGCATCCGGACAGGCACTGAAGCTTTCTTT
>few|TRBD2|TRBV29-1|TRBJ2-1
CSARTSNEQFF
TGCAGCGCGAGGACTAGCAATGAGCAGTTCTTC
>few|TRBD2|TRBV4-2|TRBJ2-1
CASSQEGLAGRSYNEQFF
TGTGCCAGCAGCCAAGAAGGGCTAGCGGGCCGCTCCTACAATGAGCAGTTCTTC
>.|.|TRBV3-1|TRBJ2-4
CASSHFGQSLAKNIQYF
TGTGCCAGCAGCCACTTCGGACAGTCCTTAGCCAAAAACATTCAGTACTTC
>.|.|TRBV5-5|TRBJ1-2
CASSLAVAGDYGYTF
TGTGCCAGCAGCTTGGCCGTGGCAGGGGACTATGGCTACACCTTC
>few|TRBD2|TRBV7-2|TRBJ2-7
CASSFQRGGSYEQYF
TGTGCCAGCAGCTTCCAGCGGGGAGGCTCCTACGAGCAGTACTTC
>.|.|TRBV5-1|TRBJ2-7
CASSFGGPFGREQYF
TGCGCCAGCAGCTTCGGAGGCCCCTTTGGGAGGGAGCAGTACTTC
>.|.|TRBV24-1|TRBJ1-2
CATSGQFPNYGYTF
TGTGCCACCAGTGGACAGTTCCCTAACTATGGCTACACCTTC
>many|.|TRBV10-3|TRBJ2-1
CAISGTANNEQFF
TGTGCCATCAGTGGGACAGCGAACAATGAGCAGTTCTTC
>.|.|TRBV5-5|TRBJ2-7
CASSYIRTGGGDEQYF
TGTGCCAGCAGCTATATCCGGACAGGTGGAGGGGACGAGCAGTACTTC
>few|TRBD2|TRBV9|TRBJ2-3
CASSVGLATTDTQYF
TGTGCCAGCAGCGTAGGACTAGCGACCACAGATACGCAGTATTTT
>few|TRBD1|TRBV11-2|TRBJ2-3
CASSLYRGEDTQYF
TGTGCCAGCAGCTTATACAGGGGCGAGGATACGCAGTATTTT
>.|.|TRBV5-5|TRBJ2-1
CASSRQGGSYNEQFF
TGTGCCAGCAGCCGTCAGGGGGGATCCTACAATGAGCAGTTCTTC
>many|.|TRBV21-1|TRBJ1-1
CASLPRGAGNTEAFF
TGTGCCAGCCTCCCTCGGGGGGCGGGGAACACTGAAGCTTTCTTT
>few|.|TRBV20-1|TRBJ1-4
CSARQRSATNEKLFF
TGCAGTGCTAGGCAACGTTCTGCAACTAATGAAAAACTGTTTTTT
>few|.|TRBV27|TRBJ2-5
CASSGPGERETQYF
TGTGCCAGCAGTGGACCAGGGGAAAGGGAGACCCAGTACTTC
>few|TRBD2|TRBV2|TRBJ2-3
CAKQASGRAADTQYF
TGTGCCAAACAAGCTAGCGGGAGGGCAGCAGATACGCAGTATTTT
>many|TRBD1|TRBV20-1|TRBJ1-6
CSAHPGTGLNSPLHF
TGCAGTGCGCACCCCGGGACAGGCCTTAATTCACCCCTCCACTTT
>.|TRBD2|TRBV20-1|TRBJ2-1
CSADVAGGPNEQFF
TGCAGTGCGGACGTGGCGGGGGGTCCCAATGAGCAGTTCTTC
>.|TRBD1|TRBV29-1|TRBJ1-1
CSAQTGKEAFF
TGCAGCGCCCAGACAGGGAAAGAAGCTTTCTTT
>.|.|TRBV5-5|TRBJ2-3
CASSWATDTQYF
TGTGCCAGCAGCTGGGCCACAGATACGCAGTATTTT
>few|TRBD1|TRBV11-2|TRBJ1-2
CASSKLDRTYGYTF
TGTGCCAGCAGCAAACTGGACAGGACTTATGGCTACACCTTC
>.|.|TRBV7-2|TRBJ1-3
CASSPINTIYF
TGTGCCAGCAGCCCGATAAACACCATATATTTT
>many|TRBD2|TRBV12-3/TRBV12-4|TRBJ2-1
CASSLGLAGGNEQFF
TGTGCCAGCAGTTTGGGACTAGCGGGGGGGAATGAGCAGTTCTTC
>few|.|TRBV3-1|TRBJ1-2
CASSGGKNYGYTF
TGTGCCAGCAGTGGTGGAAAAAACTATGGCTACACCTTC